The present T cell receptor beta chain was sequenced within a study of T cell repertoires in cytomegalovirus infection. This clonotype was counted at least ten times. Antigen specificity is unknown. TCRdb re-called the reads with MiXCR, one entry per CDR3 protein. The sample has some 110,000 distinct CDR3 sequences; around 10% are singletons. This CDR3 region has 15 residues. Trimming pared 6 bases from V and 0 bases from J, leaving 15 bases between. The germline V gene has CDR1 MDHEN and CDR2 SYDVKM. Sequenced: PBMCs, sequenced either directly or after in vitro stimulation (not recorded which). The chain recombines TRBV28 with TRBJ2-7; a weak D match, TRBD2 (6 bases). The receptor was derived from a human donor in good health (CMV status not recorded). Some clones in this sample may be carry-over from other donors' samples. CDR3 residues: CASSPWDWSSYEQYF. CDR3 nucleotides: TGTGCCAGCAGCCCGTGGGACTGGAGCTCCTACGAGCAGTACTTC.